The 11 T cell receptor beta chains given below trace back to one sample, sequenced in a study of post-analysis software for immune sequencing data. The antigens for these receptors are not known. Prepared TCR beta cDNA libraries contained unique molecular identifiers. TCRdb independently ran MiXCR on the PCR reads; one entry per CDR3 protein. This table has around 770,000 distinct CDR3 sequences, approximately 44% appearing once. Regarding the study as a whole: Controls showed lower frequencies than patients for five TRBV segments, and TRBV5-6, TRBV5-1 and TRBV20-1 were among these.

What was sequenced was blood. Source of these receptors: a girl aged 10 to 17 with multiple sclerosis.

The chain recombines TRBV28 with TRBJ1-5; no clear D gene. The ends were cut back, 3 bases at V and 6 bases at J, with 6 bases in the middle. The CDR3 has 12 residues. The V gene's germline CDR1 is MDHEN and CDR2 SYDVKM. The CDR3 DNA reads TGTGCCAGCAGTTTTCACGGTCAGCCCCAGCATTTT. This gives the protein CASSFHGQPQHF.

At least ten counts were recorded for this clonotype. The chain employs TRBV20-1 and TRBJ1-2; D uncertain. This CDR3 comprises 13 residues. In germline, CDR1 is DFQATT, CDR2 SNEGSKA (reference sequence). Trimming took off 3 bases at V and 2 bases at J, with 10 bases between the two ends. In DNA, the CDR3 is TGCAGTGCTAGGCGCCAGGACAACTATGGCTACACCTTC. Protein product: CSARRQDNYGYTF.

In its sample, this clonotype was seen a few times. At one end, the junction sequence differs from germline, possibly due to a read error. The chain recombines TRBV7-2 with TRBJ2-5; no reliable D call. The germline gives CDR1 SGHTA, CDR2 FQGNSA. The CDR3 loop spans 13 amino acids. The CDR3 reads CAGSLTDGETQYF. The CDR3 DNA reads TGTGCCGGCAGCCTGACGGACGGGGAGACCCAGTACTTC.

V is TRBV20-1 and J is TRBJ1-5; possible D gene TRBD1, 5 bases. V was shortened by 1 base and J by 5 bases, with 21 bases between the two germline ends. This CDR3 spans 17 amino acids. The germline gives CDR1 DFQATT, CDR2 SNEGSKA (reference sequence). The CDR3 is CSARVHRWGAKDQPQHF. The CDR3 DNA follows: TGCAGTGCTAGAGTACACAGATGGGGCGCAAAAGATCAGCCCCAGCATTTT.

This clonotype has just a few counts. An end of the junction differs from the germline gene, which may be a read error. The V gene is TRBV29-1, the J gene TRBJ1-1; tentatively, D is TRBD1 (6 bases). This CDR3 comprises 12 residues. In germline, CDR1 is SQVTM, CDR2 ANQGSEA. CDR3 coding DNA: TGCAGCACCACTTGGGGGGGCACTGAGGCTTTCTTT. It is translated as CSTTWGGTEAFF.

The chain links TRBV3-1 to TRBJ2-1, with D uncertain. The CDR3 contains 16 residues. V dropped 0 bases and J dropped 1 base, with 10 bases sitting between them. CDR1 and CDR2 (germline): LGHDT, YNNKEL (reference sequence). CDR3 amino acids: CASSQEENLSYNEQFF. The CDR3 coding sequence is TGTGCCAGCAGCCAAGAGGAGAACCTTTCCTACAATGAGCAGTTCTTC.

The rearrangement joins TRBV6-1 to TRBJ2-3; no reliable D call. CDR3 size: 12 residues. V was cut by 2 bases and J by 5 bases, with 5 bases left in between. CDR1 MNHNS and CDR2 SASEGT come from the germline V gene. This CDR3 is CASSETVDTQYF. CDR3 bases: TGTGCCAGCAGTGAAACCGTAGATACGCAGTATTTT.

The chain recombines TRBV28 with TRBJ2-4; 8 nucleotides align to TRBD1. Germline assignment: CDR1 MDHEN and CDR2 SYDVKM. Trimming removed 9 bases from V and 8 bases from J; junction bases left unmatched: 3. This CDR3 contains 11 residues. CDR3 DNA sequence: TGTGCCAGTACAGGGGGACACATTCAGTACTTC. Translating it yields CASTGGHIQYF.

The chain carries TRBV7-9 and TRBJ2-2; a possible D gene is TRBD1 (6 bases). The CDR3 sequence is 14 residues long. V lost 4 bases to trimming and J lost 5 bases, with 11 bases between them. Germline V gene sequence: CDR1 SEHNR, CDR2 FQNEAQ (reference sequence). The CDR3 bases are TGTGCCAGCAGCTGGGGGCCTGAGACCGGGGAGCTGTTTTTT. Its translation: CASSWGPETGELFF.

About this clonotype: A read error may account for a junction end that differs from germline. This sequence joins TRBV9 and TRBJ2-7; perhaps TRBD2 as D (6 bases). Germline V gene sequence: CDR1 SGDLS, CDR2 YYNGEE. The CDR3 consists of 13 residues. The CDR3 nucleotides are TGTGCTAGCAGCGTAGATTTGGGGGGAGAGCAGTACTTC. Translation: CASSVDLGGEQYF.

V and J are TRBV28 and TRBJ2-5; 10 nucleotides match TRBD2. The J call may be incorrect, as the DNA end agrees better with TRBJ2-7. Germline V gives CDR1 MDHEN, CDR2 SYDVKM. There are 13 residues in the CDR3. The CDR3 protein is CAGALAGVSEQYF. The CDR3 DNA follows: TGTGCCGGCGCCCTAGCGGGAGTGAGCGAGCAGTACTTC.